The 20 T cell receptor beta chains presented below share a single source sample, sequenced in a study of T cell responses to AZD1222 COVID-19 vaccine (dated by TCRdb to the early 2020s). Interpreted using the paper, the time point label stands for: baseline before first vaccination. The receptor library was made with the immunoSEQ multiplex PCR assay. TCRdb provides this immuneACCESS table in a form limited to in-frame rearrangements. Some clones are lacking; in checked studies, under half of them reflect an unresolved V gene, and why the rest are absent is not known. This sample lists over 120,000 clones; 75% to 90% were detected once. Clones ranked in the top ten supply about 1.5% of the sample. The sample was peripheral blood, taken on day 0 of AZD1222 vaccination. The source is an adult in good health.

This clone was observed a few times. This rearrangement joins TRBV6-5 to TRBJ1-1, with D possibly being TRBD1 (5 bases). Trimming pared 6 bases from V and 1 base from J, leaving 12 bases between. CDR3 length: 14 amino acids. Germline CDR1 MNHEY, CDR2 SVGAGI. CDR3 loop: CASSLGRQNTEAFF. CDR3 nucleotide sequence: TGTGCCAGCAGCCTGGGACGACAGAACACTGAAGCTTTCTTT.

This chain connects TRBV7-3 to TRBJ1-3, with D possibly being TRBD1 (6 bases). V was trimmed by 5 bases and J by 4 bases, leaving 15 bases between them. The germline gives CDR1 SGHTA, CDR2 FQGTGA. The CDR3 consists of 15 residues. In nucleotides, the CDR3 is TGTGCCAGCAGCCCGATGCAGGGGCCCGGAAACACCATATATTTT. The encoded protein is CASSPMQGPGNTIYF.

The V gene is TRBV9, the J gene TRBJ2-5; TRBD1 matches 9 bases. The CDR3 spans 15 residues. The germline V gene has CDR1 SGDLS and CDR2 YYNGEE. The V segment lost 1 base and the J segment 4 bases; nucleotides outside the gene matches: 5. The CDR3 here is CASSVTGGAGETQYF. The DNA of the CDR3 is TGTGCCAGCAGCGTAACAGGGGGCGCGGGAGAGACCCAGTACTTC.

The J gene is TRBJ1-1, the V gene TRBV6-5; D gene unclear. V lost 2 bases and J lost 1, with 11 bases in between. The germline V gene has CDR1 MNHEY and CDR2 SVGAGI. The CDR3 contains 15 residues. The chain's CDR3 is CASSYGRNSNTEAFF. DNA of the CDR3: TGTGCCAGCAGTTACGGGAGAAACTCGAACACTGAAGCTTTCTTT.

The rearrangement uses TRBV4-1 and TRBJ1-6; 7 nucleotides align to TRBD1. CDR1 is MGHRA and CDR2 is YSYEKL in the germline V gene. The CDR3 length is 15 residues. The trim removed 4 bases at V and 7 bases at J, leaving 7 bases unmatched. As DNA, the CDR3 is TGCGCCAGCAGCCCAAACAGGGGATCGAATTCACCCCTCCACTTT. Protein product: CASSPNRGSNSPLHF.

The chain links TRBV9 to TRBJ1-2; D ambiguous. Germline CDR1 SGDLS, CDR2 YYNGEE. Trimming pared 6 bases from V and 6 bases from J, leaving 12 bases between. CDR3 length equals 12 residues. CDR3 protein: CASTLGGDGYTF. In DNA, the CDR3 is TGTGCCAGCACCCTTGGAGGTGATGGCTACACCTTC.

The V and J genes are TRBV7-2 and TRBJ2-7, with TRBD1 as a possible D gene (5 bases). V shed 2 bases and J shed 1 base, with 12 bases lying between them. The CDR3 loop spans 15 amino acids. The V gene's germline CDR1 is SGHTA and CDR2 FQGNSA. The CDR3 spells CASSLPRTISYEQYF. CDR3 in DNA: TGTGCCAGCAGCTTACCCCGGACAATTTCCTACGAGCAGTACTTC. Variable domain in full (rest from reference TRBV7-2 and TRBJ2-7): GAGVSQSPSNKVTEKGKDVELRCDPISGHTALYWYRQSLGQGLEFLIYFQGNSAPDKSGLPSDRFSAERTGGSVSTLTIQRTQQEDSAVYLCASSLPRTISYEQYFGPGTRLTVT.

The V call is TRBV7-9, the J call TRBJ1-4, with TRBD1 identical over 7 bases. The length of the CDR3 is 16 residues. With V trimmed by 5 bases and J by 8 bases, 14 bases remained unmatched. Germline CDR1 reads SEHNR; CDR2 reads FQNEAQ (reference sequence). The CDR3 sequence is CASSPKDRRAREKLFF. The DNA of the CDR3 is TGTGCCAGCAGCCCTAAGGACAGGAGGGCCCGCGAAAAACTGTTTTTT.

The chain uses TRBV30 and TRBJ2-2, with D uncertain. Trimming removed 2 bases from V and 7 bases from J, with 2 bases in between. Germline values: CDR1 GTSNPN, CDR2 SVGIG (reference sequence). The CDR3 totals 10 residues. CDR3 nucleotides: TGTGCCTGGAGTTACGGGGAGCTGTTTTTT. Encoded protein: CAWSYGELFF. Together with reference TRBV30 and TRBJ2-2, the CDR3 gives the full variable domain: SQTIHQWPATLVQPVGSPLSLECTVEGTSNPNLYWYRQAAGRGLQLLFYSVGIGQISSEVPQNLSASRPQDRQFILSSKKLLLSDSGFYLCAWSYGELFFGEGSRLTVL.

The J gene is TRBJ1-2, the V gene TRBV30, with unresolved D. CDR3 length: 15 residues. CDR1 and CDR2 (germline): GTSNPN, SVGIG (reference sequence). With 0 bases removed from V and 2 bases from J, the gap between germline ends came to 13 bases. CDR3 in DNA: TGTGCCTGGAGTGTACCGCCGAGGAGAAACTATGGCTACACCTTC. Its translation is CAWSVPPRRNYGYTF. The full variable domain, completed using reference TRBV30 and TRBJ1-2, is SQTIHQWPATLVQPVGSPLSLECTVEGTSNPNLYWYRQAAGRGLQLLFYSVGIGQISSEVPQNLSASRPQDRQFILSSKKLLLSDSGFYLCAWSVPPRRNYGYTFGSGTRLTVV.

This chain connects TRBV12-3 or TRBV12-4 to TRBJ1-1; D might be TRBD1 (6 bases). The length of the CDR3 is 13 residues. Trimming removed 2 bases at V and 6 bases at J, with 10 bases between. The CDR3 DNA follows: TGTGCCAGCAGTTTAACAGGGAGGTCTGAAGCTTTCTTT. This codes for CASSLTGRSEAFF.

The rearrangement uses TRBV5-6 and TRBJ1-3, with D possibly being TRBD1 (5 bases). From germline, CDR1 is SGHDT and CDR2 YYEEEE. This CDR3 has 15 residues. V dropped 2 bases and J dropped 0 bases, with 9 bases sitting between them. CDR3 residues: CASSFQGTSGNTIYF. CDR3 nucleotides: TGTGCCAGCAGCTTCCAGGGAACCTCTGGAAACACCATATATTTT.

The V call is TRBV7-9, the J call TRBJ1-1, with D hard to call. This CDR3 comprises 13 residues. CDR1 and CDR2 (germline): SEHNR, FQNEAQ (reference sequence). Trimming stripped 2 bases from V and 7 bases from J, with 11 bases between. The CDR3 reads CASSLLGDVEAFF. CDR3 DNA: TGTGCCAGCAGCTTACTAGGAGACGTTGAAGCTTTCTTT.

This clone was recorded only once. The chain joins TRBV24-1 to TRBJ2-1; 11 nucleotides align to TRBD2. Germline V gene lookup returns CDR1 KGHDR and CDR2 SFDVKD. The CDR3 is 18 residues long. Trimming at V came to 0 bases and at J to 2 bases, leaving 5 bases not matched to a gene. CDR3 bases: TGTGCCACCAGTGATTTGTATAGCGGGAGGGCCCCCTACAATGAGCAGTTCTTC. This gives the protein CATSDLYSGRAPYNEQFF.

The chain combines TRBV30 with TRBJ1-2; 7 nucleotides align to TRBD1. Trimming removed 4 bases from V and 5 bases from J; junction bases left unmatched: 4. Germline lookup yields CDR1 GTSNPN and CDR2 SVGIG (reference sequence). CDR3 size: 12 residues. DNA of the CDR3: TGTGCCTGGACGACAGGGTCATATGGCTACACCTTC. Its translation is CAWTTGSYGYTF.

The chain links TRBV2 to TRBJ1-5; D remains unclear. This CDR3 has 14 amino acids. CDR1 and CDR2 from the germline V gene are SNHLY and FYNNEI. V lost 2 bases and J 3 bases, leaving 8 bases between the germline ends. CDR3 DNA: TGTGCCAGCAGTGAACGTCAGATCAATCAGCCCCAGCATTTT. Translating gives CASSERQINQPQHF.

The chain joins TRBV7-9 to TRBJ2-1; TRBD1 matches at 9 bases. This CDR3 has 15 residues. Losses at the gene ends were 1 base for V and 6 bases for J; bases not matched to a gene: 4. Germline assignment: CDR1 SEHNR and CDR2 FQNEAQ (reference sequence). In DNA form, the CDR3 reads TGTGCCAGCAGCTTAGGGGACAGGGTGTTCAATGAGCAGTTCTTC. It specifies CASSLGDRVFNEQFF.

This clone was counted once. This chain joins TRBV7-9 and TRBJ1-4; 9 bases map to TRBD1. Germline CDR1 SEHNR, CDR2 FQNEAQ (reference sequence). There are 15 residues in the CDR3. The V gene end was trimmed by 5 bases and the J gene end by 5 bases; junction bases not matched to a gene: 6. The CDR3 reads CASSPTGTGNEKLFF. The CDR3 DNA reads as TGTGCCAGCAGCCCCACCGGGACAGGGAATGAAAAACTGTTTTTT.

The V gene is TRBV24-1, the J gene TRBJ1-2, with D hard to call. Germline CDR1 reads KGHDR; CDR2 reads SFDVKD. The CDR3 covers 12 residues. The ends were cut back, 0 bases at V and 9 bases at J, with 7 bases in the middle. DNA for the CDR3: TGTGCCACCAGTGATTTGCAAGACAGCTACACCTTC. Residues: CATSDLQDSYTF.

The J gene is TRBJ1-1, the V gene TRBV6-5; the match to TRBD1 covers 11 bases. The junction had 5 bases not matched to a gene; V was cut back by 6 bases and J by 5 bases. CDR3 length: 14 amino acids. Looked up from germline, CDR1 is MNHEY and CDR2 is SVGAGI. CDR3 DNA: TGTGCCAGCAGGGGACAGGGGGTTGGGACTGAAGCTTTCTTT. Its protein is CASRGQGVGTEAFF.